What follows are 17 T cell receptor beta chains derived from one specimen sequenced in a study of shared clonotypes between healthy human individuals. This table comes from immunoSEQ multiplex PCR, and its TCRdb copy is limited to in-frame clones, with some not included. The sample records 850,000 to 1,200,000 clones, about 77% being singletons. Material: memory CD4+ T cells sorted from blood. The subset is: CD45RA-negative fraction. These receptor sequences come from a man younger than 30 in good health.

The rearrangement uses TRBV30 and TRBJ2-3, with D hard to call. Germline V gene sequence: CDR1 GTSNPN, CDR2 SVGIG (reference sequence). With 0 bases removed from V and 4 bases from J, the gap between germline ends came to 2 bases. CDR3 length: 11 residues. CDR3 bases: TGTGCCTGGAGTGTATCAGATACGCAGTATTTT. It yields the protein CAWSVSDTQYF.

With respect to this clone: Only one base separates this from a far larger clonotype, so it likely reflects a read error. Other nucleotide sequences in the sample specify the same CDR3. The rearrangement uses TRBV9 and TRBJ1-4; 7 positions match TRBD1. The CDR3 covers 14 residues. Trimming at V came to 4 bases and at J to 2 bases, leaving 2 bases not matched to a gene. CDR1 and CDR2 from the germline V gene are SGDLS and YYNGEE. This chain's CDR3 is CASSRGQTNEKLFF. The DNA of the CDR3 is TGTGCCAGCAGCAGGGGACAGACTAATGAAAAACTGTTTTTT.

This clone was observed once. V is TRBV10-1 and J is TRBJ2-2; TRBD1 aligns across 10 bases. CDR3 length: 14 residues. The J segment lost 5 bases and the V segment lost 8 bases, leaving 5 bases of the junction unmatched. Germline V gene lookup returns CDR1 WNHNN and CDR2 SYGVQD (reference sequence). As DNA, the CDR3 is TGCGCCAGCGCTCCGGGACAGGGGACCGGGGAGCTGTTTTTT. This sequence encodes CASAPGQGTGELFF.

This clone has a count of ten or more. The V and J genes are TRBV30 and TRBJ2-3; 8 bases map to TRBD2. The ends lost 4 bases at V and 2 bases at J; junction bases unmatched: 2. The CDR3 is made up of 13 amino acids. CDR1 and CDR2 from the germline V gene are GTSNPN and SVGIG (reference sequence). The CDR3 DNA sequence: TGTGCCTGGACTAGCGGGTACACAGATACGCAGTATTTT. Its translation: CAWTSGYTDTQYF.

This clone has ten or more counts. CDR3 sequence (DNA): TGCGCCAGCAGCCCCCGCGGAGAGCCCACCGGGGAGCTGTTTTTT. Protein: CASSPRGEPTGELFF. The V gene is TRBV5-1, the J gene TRBJ2-2; D not certain. V was shortened by 4 bases and J by 4 bases, with 14 bases between the two germline ends. Germline V lookup: CDR1 SGHRS, CDR2 YFSETQ. The CDR3 has 15 amino acids.

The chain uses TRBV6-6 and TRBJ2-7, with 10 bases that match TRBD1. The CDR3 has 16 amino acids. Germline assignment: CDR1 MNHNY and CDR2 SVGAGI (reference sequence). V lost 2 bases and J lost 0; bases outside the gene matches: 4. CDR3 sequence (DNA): TGTGCCAGCAGTTACCCCGGGACAGGGGACTCCTACGAGCAGTACTTC. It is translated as CASSYPGTGDSYEQYF.

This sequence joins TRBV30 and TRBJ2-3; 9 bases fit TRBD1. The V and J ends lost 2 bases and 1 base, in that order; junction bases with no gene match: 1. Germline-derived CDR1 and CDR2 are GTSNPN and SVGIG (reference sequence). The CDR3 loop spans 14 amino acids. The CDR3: CAWSTGGGTDTQYF. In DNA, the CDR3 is TGTGCCTGGAGTACAGGGGGCGGCACAGATACGCAGTATTTT.

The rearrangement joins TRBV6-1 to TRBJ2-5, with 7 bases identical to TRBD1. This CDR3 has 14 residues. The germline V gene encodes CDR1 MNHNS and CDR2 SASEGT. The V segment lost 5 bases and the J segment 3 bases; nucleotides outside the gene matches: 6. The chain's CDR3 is CASSFTGVKETQYF. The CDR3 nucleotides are TGTGCCAGCAGTTTCACAGGGGTGAAAGAGACCCAGTACTTC.

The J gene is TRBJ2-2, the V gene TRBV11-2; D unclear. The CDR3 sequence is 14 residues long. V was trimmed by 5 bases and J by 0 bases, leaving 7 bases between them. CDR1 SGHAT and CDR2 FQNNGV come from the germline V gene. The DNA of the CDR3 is TGTGCCAGCAGCCCTTACTCGAACACCGGGGAGCTGTTTTTT. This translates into CASSPYSNTGELFF.

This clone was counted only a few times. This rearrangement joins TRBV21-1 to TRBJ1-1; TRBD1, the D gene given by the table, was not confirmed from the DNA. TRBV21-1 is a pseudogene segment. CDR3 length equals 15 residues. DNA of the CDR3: TGTGCCAGCAGCAAAATTACAGTCATGAACACTGAAGCTTTCTTT. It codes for CASSKITVMNTEAFF.

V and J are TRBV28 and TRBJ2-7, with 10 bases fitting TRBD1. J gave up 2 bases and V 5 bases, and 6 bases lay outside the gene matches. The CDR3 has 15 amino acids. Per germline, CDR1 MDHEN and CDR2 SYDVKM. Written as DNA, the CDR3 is TGTGCCAGCAGTCCACCGGGACAGGGGACCTACGAGCAGTACTTC. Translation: CASSPPGQGTYEQYF.

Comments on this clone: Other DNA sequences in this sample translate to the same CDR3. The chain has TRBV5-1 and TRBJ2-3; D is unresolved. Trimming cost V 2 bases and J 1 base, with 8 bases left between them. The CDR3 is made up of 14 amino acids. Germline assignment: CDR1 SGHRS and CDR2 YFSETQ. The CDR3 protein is CASSLERGTDTQYF. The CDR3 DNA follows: TGCGCCAGCAGCTTAGAACGGGGCACAGATACGCAGTATTTT.

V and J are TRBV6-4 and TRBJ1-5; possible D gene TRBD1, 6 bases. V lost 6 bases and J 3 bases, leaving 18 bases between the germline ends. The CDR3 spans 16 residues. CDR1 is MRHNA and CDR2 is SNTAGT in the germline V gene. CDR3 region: CASRDKRGGVNQPQHF. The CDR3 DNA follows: TGTGCCAGCAGGGACAAAAGGGGGGGCGTCAATCAGCCCCAGCATTTT.

The CDR3 loop is CASQSPQRVYEQYF. CDR3 DNA: TGTGCCAGCCAGAGTCCCCAAAGAGTCTACGAGCAGTACTTC. The chain carries TRBV2 and TRBJ2-7; D call uncertain. V was cut by 8 bases and J by 3 bases, with 17 bases left in between. Germline V lookup: CDR1 SNHLY, CDR2 FYNNEI. CDR3 length: 14 residues.

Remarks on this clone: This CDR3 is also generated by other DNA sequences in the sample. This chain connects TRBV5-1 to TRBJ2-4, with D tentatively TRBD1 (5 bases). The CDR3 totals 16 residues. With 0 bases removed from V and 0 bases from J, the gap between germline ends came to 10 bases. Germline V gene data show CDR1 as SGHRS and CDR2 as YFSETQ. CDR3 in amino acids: CASSLGQGLAKNIQYF. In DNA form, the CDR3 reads TGCGCCAGCAGCTTGGGGCAGGGCCTAGCCAAAAACATTCAGTACTTC.

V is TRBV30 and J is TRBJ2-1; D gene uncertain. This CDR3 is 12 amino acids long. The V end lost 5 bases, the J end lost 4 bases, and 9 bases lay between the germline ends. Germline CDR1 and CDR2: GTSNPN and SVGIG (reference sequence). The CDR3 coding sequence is TGTGCCTGGTTCCTAGGGTACAATGAGCAGTTCTTC. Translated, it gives CAWFLGYNEQFF.

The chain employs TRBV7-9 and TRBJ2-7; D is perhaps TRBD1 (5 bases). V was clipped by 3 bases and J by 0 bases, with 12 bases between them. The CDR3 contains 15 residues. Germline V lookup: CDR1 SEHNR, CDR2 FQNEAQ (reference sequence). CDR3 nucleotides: TGTGCCAGCAGCTTCACAGGTGGTACCTCCTACGAGCAGTACTTC. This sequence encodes CASSFTGGTSYEQYF. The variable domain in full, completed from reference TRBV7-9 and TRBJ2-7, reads DTGVSQNPRHKITKRGQNVTFRCDPISEHNRLYWYRQTLGQGPEFLTYFQNEAQLEKSRLLSDRFSAERPKGSFSTLEIQRTEQGDSAMYLCASSFTGGTSYEQYFGPGTRLTVT.